This TCR beta chain was identified during a study of CD8 T cell repertoires and HIV-1 epitope variants. Notes on this clone: Its antigen is unknown.

Produced via immunoSEQ multiplex PCR; TCRdb's table is partial and in-frame only. The repertoire consists of around 5,400 clones, with roughly 70% occurring once and the leading ten covering around 41%. Per germline, CDR1 SGHVS and CDR2 FNYEAQ. CDR3 length: 17 residues. V gave up 5 bases and J gave up 4 bases, with 20 bases separating them. The clonotype was recovered from a male donor with HIV. The chain combines TRBV7-6 with TRBJ2-2; tentative D call: TRBD1 (6 bases). The source material was cultured CD8+ T cells derived from PBMCs. The CDR3: CASSPTGTGSITGELFF. The CDR3 DNA reads as TGTGCCAGCAGCCCCACGGGTACAGGGTCGATCACCGGGGAGCTGTTTTTT. The whole variable domain, remainder taken from reference TRBV7-6 and TRBJ2-2, is GAGVSQSPRYKVTKRGQDVALRCDPISGHVSLYWYRQALGQGPEFLTYFNYEAQQDKSGLPNDRFSAERPEGSISTLTIQRTEQRDSAMYRCASSPTGTGSITGELFFGEGSRLTVL.